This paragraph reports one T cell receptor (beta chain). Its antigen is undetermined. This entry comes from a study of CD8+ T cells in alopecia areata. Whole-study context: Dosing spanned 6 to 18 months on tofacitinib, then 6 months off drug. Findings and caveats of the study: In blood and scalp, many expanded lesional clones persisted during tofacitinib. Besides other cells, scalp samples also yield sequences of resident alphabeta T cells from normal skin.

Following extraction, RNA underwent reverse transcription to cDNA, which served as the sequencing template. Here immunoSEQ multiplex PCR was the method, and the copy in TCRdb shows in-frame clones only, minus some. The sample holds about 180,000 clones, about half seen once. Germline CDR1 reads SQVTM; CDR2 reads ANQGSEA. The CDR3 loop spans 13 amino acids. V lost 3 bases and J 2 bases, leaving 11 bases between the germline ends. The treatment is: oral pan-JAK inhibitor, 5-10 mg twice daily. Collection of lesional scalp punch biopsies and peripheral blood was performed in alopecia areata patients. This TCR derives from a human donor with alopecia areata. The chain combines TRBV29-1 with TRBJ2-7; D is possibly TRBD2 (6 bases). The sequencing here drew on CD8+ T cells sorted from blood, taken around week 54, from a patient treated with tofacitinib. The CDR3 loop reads CSVEGGYPYEQYF. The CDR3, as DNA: TGCAGCGTTGAGGGGGGTTATCCCTACGAGCAGTACTTC.